These 20 T cell receptor beta chains originate from one sample sequenced in a study of beta chain features in type 1 diabetes (dated by TCRdb to between 2017 and 2018). The library was produced with the immunoSEQ multiplex PCR assay. The entire isolated RNA was reverse transcribed using the High Capacity cDNA Reverse Transcription Kit, and thus expressed TCRB transcripts were sequenced. Drawn from immuneACCESS, this table holds only the in-frame rearrangements with V and J called that TCRdb kept. Clones are partly lost; checked studies trace under half to an unresolved V gene and leave the rest unexplained. The sample table holds about 160,000 clones, of which about 8.3% were seen once. The top ten clones comprise under 0.65% of the sample. No antigen has been identified for these receptors. What the research found in general, with its limitations: In all four CD4+ subsets, TCRB CDR3 length was moderately but significantly shorter in type 1 diabetes patients.

The specimen was central memory CD4+ T cells from blood. The receptors originated from a woman younger than 35 with type 1 diabetes.

V and J are TRBV4-1 and TRBJ2-3; D is undetermined. This CDR3 has 16 amino acids. Trimming stripped 7 bases from V and 0 bases from J, with 17 bases between. Germline CDR1 is MGHRA and CDR2 is YSYEKL. CDR3 nucleotides: TGCGCCAGCACCCGCGTTTTAACTGGTAGCACAGATACGCAGTATTTT. Encoded protein: CASTRVLTGSTDTQYF.

This clone was picked up a small number of times. This chain's CDR3 is CASSHTGMANEKLFF. In nucleotides, the CDR3 is TGCGCCAGCAGCCATACAGGGATGGCTAATGAAAAACTGTTTTTT. The chain has TRBV4-3 and TRBJ1-4; TRBD1 is a possible D gene (6 bases). From germline, CDR1 is LGHNA and CDR2 YSLEER. Trimming removed 3 bases at V and 3 bases at J, with 11 bases between. The CDR3 is made up of 15 amino acids.

For this clone: In the same sample, other DNA sequences code for this CDR3. The chain combines TRBV20-1 with TRBJ2-7, with D possibly being TRBD1 (6 bases). V gave up 4 bases and J gave up 3 bases, with 7 bases separating them. CDR3 length: 11 residues. The germline CDR1 and CDR2 sequences are DFQATT and SNEGSKA (reference sequence). This chain's CDR3 is CSATGDYEQYF. The CDR3 DNA is TGCAGTGCTACAGGGGACTACGAGCAGTACTTC.

This clone has just a few counts. V is TRBV5-6 and J is TRBJ1-5, with D possibly matching TRBD1 (5 bases). Trimming removed 0 bases from V and 4 bases from J, with 8 bases in between. This CDR3 has 14 residues. Germline V gene data show CDR1 as SGHDT and CDR2 as YYEEEE. This CDR3 reads CASSLGQQNQPQHF. Written as DNA, the CDR3 is TGTGCCAGCAGCTTGGGACAGCAAAATCAGCCCCAGCATTTT.

The chain is built from TRBV28 and TRBJ2-6; 9 bases are shared with TRBD1. Germline loops: CDR1 MDHEN, CDR2 SYDVKM. V shed 5 bases, J shed 0 bases, and the junction held 11 bases outside the gene matches. The CDR3 consists of 19 residues. CDR3: CASSPLGTGLLSGANVLTF. In DNA, the CDR3 is TGTGCCAGCAGTCCCCTCGGGACAGGGCTACTCTCTGGGGCCAACGTCCTGACTTTC.

This clone was recorded a few times. The chain joins TRBV11-2 to TRBJ2-7; D call uncertain. V lost 6 bases to trimming and J lost 3 bases, with 12 bases between them. This CDR3 region has 13 residues. Germline V gene sequence: CDR1 SGHAT, CDR2 FQNNGV. CDR3 amino acids: CASRPTAVYEQYF. DNA of the CDR3: TGTGCCAGCAGGCCCACCGCGGTCTACGAGCAGTACTTC. Full variable domain (rest looked up from reference TRBV11-2 and TRBJ2-7): EAGVAQSPRYKIIEKRQSVAFWCNPISGHATLYWYQQILGQGPKLLIQFQNNGVVDDSQLPKDRFSAERLKGVDSTLKIQPAKLEDSAVYLCASRPTAVYEQYFGPGTRLTVT.

This clone was seen a handful of times. The chain has TRBV2 and TRBJ2-5, with no clear D. This CDR3 has 12 amino acids. V was pared by 4 bases and J by 7 bases, with 10 bases between. The germline gives CDR1 SNHLY, CDR2 FYNNEI. The CDR3 DNA reads TGTGCCAGCAGTGTGGAGCTTGGGACCCAGTACTTC. The encoded protein is CASSVELGTQYF. Based on the CDR3 plus reference TRBV2 and TRBJ2-5, the full variable domain is EPEVTQTPSHQVTQMGQEVILRCVPISNHLYFYWYRQILGQKVEFLVSFYNNEISEKSEIFDDQFSVERPDGSNFTLKIRSTKLEDSAMYFCASSVELGTQYFGPGTRLLVL.

This clone was observed a single time. V is TRBV27 and J is TRBJ2-7, with a tentative D call TRBD1 (8 bases). V was trimmed by 2 bases and J by 3 bases, leaving 17 bases between them. Germline V gene lookup returns CDR1 MNHEY and CDR2 SMNVEV (reference sequence). CDR3 length: 16 amino acids. The chain's CDR3 is CASSLRNRGGGYEQYF. The DNA of the CDR3 is TGTGCCAGCAGTTTACGAAACAGGGGGGGAGGCTACGAGCAGTACTTC.

This clone came up a few times. The V gene is TRBV29-1, the J gene TRBJ2-7; the D gene is possibly TRBD1 (6 bases). Trimming took off 6 bases at V and 2 bases at J, with 17 bases between the two ends. CDR1 and CDR2 from the germline V gene are SQVTM and ANQGSEA. The CDR3 consists of 14 residues. The chain's CDR3 is CSVKRGTLTYEQYF. In DNA form, the CDR3 reads TGCAGCGTCAAAAGGGGGACATTAACCTACGAGCAGTACTTC.

This clone was seen a few times. V usage is TRBV7-2 and J usage is TRBJ2-1; D remains unclear. Trimming removed 0 bases at V and 6 bases at J, with 6 bases between. This CDR3 region has 13 residues. From germline, CDR1 is SGHTA and CDR2 FQGNSA. This chain's CDR3 is CASSLALLNEQFF. The DNA of the CDR3 is TGTGCCAGCAGCTTAGCACTCCTCAATGAGCAGTTCTTC.

This clone was seen only a few times. V is TRBV30 and J is TRBJ1-1, with D possibly matching TRBD1 (5 bases). The germline V gene encodes CDR1 GTSNPN and CDR2 SVGIG (reference sequence). The CDR3 is made up of 13 amino acids. The CDR3 region is CASYRGENTEAFF. The CDR3 nucleotides are TGTGCATCCTACCGGGGGGAGAACACTGAAGCTTTCTTT.

This clone was observed a few times. This chain links TRBV4-3 with TRBJ2-7; D gene ambiguous. The germline V and J ends were trimmed by 1 base and 3 bases, with 10 bases remaining between them. This CDR3 comprises 14 residues. CDR1 is LGHNA, CDR2 YSLEER, per germline. In nucleotides, the CDR3 is TGCGCCAGCAGCCAAGGGATTCCGGGCTACGAGCAGTACTTC. Its translation: CASSQGIPGYEQYF.

The chain combines TRBV29-1 with TRBJ2-7; TRBD1 agrees at 8 bases. Germline-derived CDR1 and CDR2 are SQVTM and ANQGSEA. The CDR3 runs 12 residues. The junction had 4 bases not matched to a gene; V was cut back by 4 bases and J by 5 bases. The CDR3 reads CSVALTGDEQYF. The DNA for the CDR3 is TGCAGCGTTGCACTGACAGGGGACGAGCAGTACTTC.

The rearrangement joins TRBV5-1 to TRBJ1-5; 8 nucleotides agree with TRBD1. Germline trimming cut 4 bases from V and 5 bases from J; bases unmatched to any gene: 5. Per germline, CDR1 SGHRS and CDR2 YFSETQ. The CDR3 loop spans 14 amino acids. CDR3 sequence reads: CASSPTGDHQPQHF. CDR3 bases: TGCGCCAGCAGCCCGACAGGGGACCATCAGCCCCAGCATTTT.

This clone was counted between two and nine times. J is TRBJ2-1 and V is TRBV5-4; 7 bases fit TRBD1. Germline CDR1 is SGHNT and CDR2 is YYREEE (reference sequence). The ends lost 3 bases at V and 1 base at J; junction bases unmatched: 4. This CDR3 has 15 amino acids. CDR3 sequence: CASSSDRLSYNEQFF. The CDR3 DNA reads as TGTGCCAGCAGCTCGGACAGGCTTTCCTACAATGAGCAGTTCTTC.

The rearrangement joins TRBV4-3 to TRBJ2-2; 7 positions agree with TRBD1. CDR1 and CDR2 (germline): LGHNA, YSLEER. The CDR3 covers 19 residues. V trimming: 3 bases; J trimming: 4 bases; junction bases outside the gene matches: 17. The CDR3 loop reads CASSQSLSGTAFFTGELFF. In DNA form, the CDR3 reads TGCGCCAGCAGCCAGTCTCTTTCCGGGACAGCTTTTTTCACCGGGGAGCTGTTTTTT.

There are a few counts of this clone. This chain links TRBV7-9 with TRBJ2-1; 7 bases map to TRBD2. The CDR3 sequence is 15 residues long. Germline-derived CDR1 and CDR2 are SEHNR and FQNEAQ (reference sequence). V shed 6 bases and J 0 bases; nucleotides not matched to a gene: 5. CDR3 loop: CASSPTGGSYNEQFF. CDR3 nucleotides: TGTGCCAGCAGTCCCACGGGAGGCTCCTACAATGAGCAGTTCTTC.

The sample holds one count of this clone. The DNA for the CDR3 is TGTGCCAGCAGCGTAGATGAGGGTCAAGGAGAGACCCAGTACTTC. Amino acid sequence: CASSVDEGQGETQYF. The J gene is TRBJ2-5, the V gene TRBV9, with D perhaps matching TRBD2 (5 bases). Deletions cut 0 bases from V and 4 bases from J, with 13 bases between. The CDR3 totals 15 residues. Per the germline V gene, CDR1 is SGDLS and CDR2 is YYNGEE.

Here the CDR3 reads CASSQGGTSGGSYEQYF. CDR3 DNA sequence: TGCGCCAGCAGCCAAGGAGGGACTAGCGGGGGGTCCTACGAGCAGTACTTC. The chain links TRBV4-3 to TRBJ2-7, with 15 bases lining up with TRBD2. The CDR3 contains 17 residues. Germline assignment: CDR1 LGHNA and CDR2 YSLEER. Trimming removed 1 base from V and 1 base from J; junction bases left unmatched: 2.

In this sample, this clone turned up a few times. The chain combines TRBV5-1 with TRBJ2-5; 9 bases fit TRBD2. The V gene end was trimmed by 4 bases and the J gene end by 5 bases; junction bases not matched to a gene: 12. The CDR3 spans 16 residues. Germline-derived CDR1 and CDR2 are SGHRS and YFSETQ. The DNA of the CDR3 is TGCGCCAGCAGCATCGCCCCTAGCGGGGCGGGGGAGACCCAGTACTTC. This encodes CASSIAPSGAGETQYF.